This TCR beta chain came from a study of long-term antiretroviral therapy in people with HIV. Notes on the study in general: In samples taken after ART, diversity increased but remained below transplant donor control levels. Blood in the study was drawn between the mid-2000s and the late 2010s, possibly under older ART regimens, which may be less effective than current ones.

At survey level, the immunoSEQ assay was run in its v3.0 version. For every sample, sequencing targeted roughly 40,000-55,000 T-cell genomes. Measured with immunoSEQ multiplex PCR; TCRdb has only the in-frame clones, and not every one. The sample records tens of thousands of clones, roughly four fifths being singletons. This clone showed up just a few times. Its antigen is as yet unknown. J was trimmed by 4 bases and V by 5 bases; bases with no gene match: 7. The germline gives CDR1 SGHRS, CDR2 YFSETQ. The CDR3 is 15 amino acids. DNA was extracted from approximately 1-10 million thawed cryopreserved PBMC.

The source material was unsorted PBMCs, sampled 0.6 years after starting antiretroviral therapy. The TCR originated in a man between 18 and 29 years old with HIV. The rearrangement links TRBV5-1 to TRBJ2-2; 8 nucleotides align to TRBD2. The CDR3 region is CASRPGLAGTGELFF. In DNA, the CDR3 is TGCGCCAGCAGGCCTGGACTAGCCGGCACCGGGGAGCTGTTTTTT.